This TCR beta chain was documented in a study of cytomegalovirus exposure and HLA in healthy donors. The CDR3 has 15 amino acids. The germline CDR1 and CDR2 sequences are SGHRS and YFSETQ. J was trimmed by 0 bases and V by 7 bases; bases with no gene match: 5. General study findings and limits: High sensitivity and specificity were reportedly achieved when the classifier diagnosed cytomegalovirus status.

This PCR relied on a set of 60 Vbeta primers and 13 Jbeta primers. Profiled with immunoSEQ multiplex PCR; TCRdb holds only in-frame clones, not every one. Among 200,000 to 250,000 clones listed, approximately 80% were seen once. Details on this clone: Its antigen is as yet unknown.

The chain carries TRBV5-1 and TRBJ2-3; TRBD2 aligns across 10 bases. Sample: PBMCs. The clonotype comes from a man aged 50-59 years in good health and CMV-seronegative. The CDR3 nucleotides read TGCGCCAGCGGGAGACTAGCGGGTAGCACAGATACGCAGTATTTT. It codes for CASGRLAGSTDTQYF.